This T cell receptor beta chain was sequenced for a study of blood T cell repertoires in COVID-19. Clones were read by immunoSEQ multiplex PCR, and TCRdb kept only the in-frame ones, dropping some. The sample includes under 150,000 clones, 80% to 85% of them seen just once. This clone was seen only a few times. The V segment lost 1 base and the J segment 5 bases; nucleotides outside the gene matches: 7. This CDR3 spans 16 amino acids. From germline, CDR1 is SNHLY and CDR2 FYNNEI. This clonotype was sampled from a man in his 60s with acute or convalescent COVID-19. The chain combines TRBV2 with TRBJ1-3, with 8 bases lining up with TRBD1. Sample: peripheral blood. CDR3 coding DNA: TGTGCCAGCAGTGAAGGCCCCGGGACAGGTAGAAACACCATATATTTT. It is translated as CASSEGPGTGRNTIYF.